This TCR beta chain was sequenced in a study of blood T cell repertoires in COVID-19. Study background: Samples representing acute and convalescent COVID-19 were sourced from the United States, Italy and Spain. T cells, B-cell-depleted T cells, or PBMCs provided the cDNA or gDNA that served as material.

V was clipped by 1 base and J by 7 bases, with 14 bases between them. The CDR3 runs 14 residues. Germline assignment: CDR1 SGHVS and CDR2 FNYEAQ. Authors' data handling: Estimation of nucleated cell counts was performed using reference gene primer amplification. TCRdb keeps only in-frame clones here, not all; method: immunoSEQ multiplex PCR. The DNA gave D and trimming, while V, J and clone size come from that table. The table lists fewer than 250,000 clones, 85% to 90% of them singletons. The TCR originated in a man aged 45 to 65 with COVID-19, enrolled during active disease. The chain couples TRBV7-6 to TRBJ2-7, with D perhaps matching TRBD1 (5 bases). The sample consisted of peripheral blood. CDR3 bases: TGTGCCAGCAGCTTAGGGAGCAGGGTTGAAGAGCAGTACTTC. It yields the protein CASSLGSRVEEQYF.